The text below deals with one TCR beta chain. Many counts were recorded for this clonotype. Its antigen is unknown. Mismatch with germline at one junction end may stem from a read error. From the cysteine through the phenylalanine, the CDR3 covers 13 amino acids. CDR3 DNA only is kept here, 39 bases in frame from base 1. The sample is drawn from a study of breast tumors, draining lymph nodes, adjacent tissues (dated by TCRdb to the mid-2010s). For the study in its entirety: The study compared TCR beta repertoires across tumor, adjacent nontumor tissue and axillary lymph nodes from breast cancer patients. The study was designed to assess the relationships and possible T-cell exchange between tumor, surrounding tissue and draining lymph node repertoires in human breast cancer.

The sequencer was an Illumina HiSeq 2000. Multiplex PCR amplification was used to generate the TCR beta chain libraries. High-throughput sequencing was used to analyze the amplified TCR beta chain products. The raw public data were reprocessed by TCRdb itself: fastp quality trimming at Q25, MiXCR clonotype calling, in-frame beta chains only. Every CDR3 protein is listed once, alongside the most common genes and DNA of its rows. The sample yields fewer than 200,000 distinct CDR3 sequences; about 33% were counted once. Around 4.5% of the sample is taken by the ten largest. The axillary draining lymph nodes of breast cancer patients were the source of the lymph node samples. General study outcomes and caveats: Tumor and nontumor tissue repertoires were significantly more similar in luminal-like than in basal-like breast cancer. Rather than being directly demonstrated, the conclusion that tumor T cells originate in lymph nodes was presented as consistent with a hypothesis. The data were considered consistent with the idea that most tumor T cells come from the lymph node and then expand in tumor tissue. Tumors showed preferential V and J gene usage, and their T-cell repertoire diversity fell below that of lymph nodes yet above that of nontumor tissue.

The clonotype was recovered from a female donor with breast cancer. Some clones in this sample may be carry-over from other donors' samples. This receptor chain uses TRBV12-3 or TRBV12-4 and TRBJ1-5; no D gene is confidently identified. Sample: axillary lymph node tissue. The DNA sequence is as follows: TGTGCCAGCAGTTTGGGATTTTATCAACCCCAGCATTTT. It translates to CASSLGFYQPQHF.